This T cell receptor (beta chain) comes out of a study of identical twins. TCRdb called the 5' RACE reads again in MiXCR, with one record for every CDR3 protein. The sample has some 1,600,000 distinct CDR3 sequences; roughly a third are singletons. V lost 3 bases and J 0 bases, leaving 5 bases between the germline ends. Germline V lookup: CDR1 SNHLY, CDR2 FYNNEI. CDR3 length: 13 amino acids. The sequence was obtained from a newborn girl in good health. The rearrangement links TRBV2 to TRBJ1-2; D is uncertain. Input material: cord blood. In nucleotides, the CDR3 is TGTGCCAGCAGTGACGAAGCTAACTATGGCTACACCTTC. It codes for CASSDEANYGYTF.